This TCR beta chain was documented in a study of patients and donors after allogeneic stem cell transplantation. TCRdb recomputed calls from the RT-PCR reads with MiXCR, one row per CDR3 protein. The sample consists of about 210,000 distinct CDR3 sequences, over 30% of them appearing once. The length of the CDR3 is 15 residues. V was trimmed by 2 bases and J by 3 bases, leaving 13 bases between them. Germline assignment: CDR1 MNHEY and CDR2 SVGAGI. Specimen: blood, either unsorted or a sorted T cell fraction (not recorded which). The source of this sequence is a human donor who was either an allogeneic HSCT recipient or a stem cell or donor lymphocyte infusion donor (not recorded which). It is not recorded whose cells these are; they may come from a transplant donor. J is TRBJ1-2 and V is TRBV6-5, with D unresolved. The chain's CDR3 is CASSYGWRADYGYTF. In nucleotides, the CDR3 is TGTGCCAGCAGTTACGGTTGGAGGGCGGACTATGGCTACACCTTC.